The clone carrying this T cell receptor beta chain was counted once. No antigen is known for it. The PCR contained 60 Vbeta and 13 Jbeta primers. The method was immunoSEQ multiplex PCR; TCRdb's version includes in-frame clones alone and lacks a portion of them. Altogether approximately 130,000 clones are present, around four fifths being singletons, with the ten largest covering around 7.8%. These data originate in a study of cytomegalovirus exposure and HLA in healthy donors. General observations from the study: TCR beta V- and J-gene trimming, according to a later analysis, was linked to a missense DCLRE1C variant.

J lost 4 bases, V lost 6 bases, and 5 bases had no gene match. CDR3 size: 14 residues. From germline, CDR1 is ENHRY and CDR2 SYGVKD. The material sequenced was PBMCs. The V gene is TRBV10-3, the J gene TRBJ2-7; 11 bases are shared with TRBD2. The TCR comes from a woman aged 45-60 years in good health and CMV-seropositive. CDR3 DNA sequence: TGTGCCATCAGCCTGGGACTAGCGGATTACGAGCAGTACTTC. The encoded protein is CAISLGLADYEQYF.